Listed here is a single TCR beta chain. The clone's antigen remains unknown. No base-level quality is on record; no much larger clone is a single base apart. V lost 5 bases and J lost 3 bases, and the count of bases not matched to a germline gene is 3. Per the germline V gene (reference sequence), LNHDA is the CDR1 and SQIVND is the CDR2. Spanning cysteine to phenylalanine, the CDR3 consists of 14 amino acids. Kept here is only the CDR3 DNA, which spans 42 bases and is read in frame from base 1. The collaborating institutions used their own protocols to collect whole blood in K2EDTA tubes. For TCRbeta analysis, collaborators shipped samples in one of three forms: frozen whole blood, isolated PBMCs, or DNA extracted from either of those sample types. This sample was included in a study of blood T cell repertoires in COVID-19 (dated by TCRdb to about 2020). Regarding the study in general: Samples covering the acute and convalescent phases of COVID-19 were provided by collaborators in the United States, Italy and Spain. The material from the prospective study consisted of cDNA or gDNA derived from T cells, B-cell-depleted T cells, or PBMCs. Deeply sampled blood TCRbeta repertoires from subjects exposed to, actively infected with, or recovered from COVID-19 were included in the dataset. A freely available public database, intended as a resource for researchers studying the immune response to SARS-CoV-2, is where the repertoires were released. Samples came from the ongoing ImmuneRACE study (first 160 participants) plus 1,254 subjects from 6 global collaborators. A de-identified subject ID, COVID-19 status, age in years and sex were almost always included in the sample metadata. Where HLA class I and class II types were available, the types were taken from metadata supplied by the sample provider, not from assay-based typing.

What the authors observed across the whole study: The quantity of clinical and demographic metadata differed by source and by participant and was supplied without curation.

TCRbeta CDR3 regions were amplified from genomic DNA using the immunoSEQ Assay, a bias-controlled multiplex PCR. Under the source paper's analysis protocol: Nucleated cell counts per sample were estimated from amplification of reference gene primers within the assay. Sequence reads were collapsed and filtered to measure the absolute abundance of every unique TCRbeta CDR3 rearrangement. For each sample, productive Simpson clonality was calculated as the square root of Simpson's diversity index across productive rearrangements. TCRdb limited this immuneACCESS table to in-frame rearrangements with V and J called. A share of clones is missing; checked studies link under half to unresolved V genes, and the rest is unexplained. The V and J calls and clone size are taken from that table; D and trimming were inferred from the DNA. The sample yields 70,000 to 80,000 clones; 91% were counted once. The ten largest clones represent about 5% of the sample.

This TCR was recovered from a human donor in a cohort sampled during active COVID-19. Here the chain combines TRBV19 and TRBJ2-7; 11 middle bases align to TRBD1. Sequencing input: peripheral blood. The nucleotide sequence is given as TGTGCCAGTAGTTCCGGGACAGGGGGCTACGAGCAGTACTTC. This gives the protein CASSSGTGGYEQYF.